This is a list of T cell receptor beta chains from one sample in a study of T cells in Graves' hyperthyroidism and ophthalmopathy. Each CDR3 protein is one row after TCRdb ran MiXCR on the multiplex PCR reads. The sample has about 480,000 distinct CDR3 sequences; 13% to 15% are singletons. The sample consisted of blood. Receptor source: a woman between 18 and 29 years old with Graves' hyperthyroidism. CDR3s include the opening cysteine and the closing phenylalanine or tryptophan. D genes are given only for firm matches. The size entry is marked missing in some rows and otherwise reads once, few, many or a size class.

d_call,cdr3_length,clone_size,v_call,j_call,cdr3_aa,cdr3_nt
TRBD1,16,many,TRBV19,TRBJ2-2,CASRIQGQTNTGELFF,TGTGCCAGTAGGATTCAGGGACAGACAAACACCGGGGAGCTGTTTTTT
TRBD1,14,many,TRBV12-3/TRBV12-4,TRBJ1-1,CASRRGQGGTEAFF,TGTGCCAGCAGAAGAGGACAGGGCGGCACTGAAGCTTTCTTT
TRBD1,13,NA,TRBV2,TRBJ1-5,CASTRQGHQPQHF,TGTGCCAGCACCCGACAGGGACATCAGCCCCAGCATTTT
TRBD1,14,NA,TRBV5-6,TRBJ2-7,CASSTWDSLYEQYF,TGTGCCAGCAGCACCTGGGACAGCCTCTACGAGCAGTACTTC
NA,13,many,TRBV6-6,TRBJ2-3,CASSYLGADTQYF,TGTGCCAGCAGTTACTTGGGGGCAGATACGCAGTATTTT
NA,13,many,TRBV5-6,TRBJ2-1,CASSLTGVAEQFF,TGTGCCAGCAGCTTGACGGGAGTAGCTGAGCAGTTCTTC
TRBD2,16,few,TRBV2,TRBJ2-4,CASSAGLAGYKSIQYF,TGTGCCAGCAGTGCGGGACTAGCGGGATACAAAAGCATTCAGTACTTC
NA,15,many,TRBV3-1,TRBJ2-1,CASSPGHLSYNEQFF,TGTGCCAGCAGCCCCGGACACCTCTCCTACAATGAGCAGTTCTTC
TRBD1,15,few,TRBV4-1,TRBJ1-5,CASSQVDRANQPQHF,TGCGCCAGCAGCCAAGTGGACAGGGCCAATCAGCCCCAGCATTTT
NA,16,NA,TRBV24-1,TRBJ1-2,CATSDPIRAKNYGYTF,TGTGCCACCAGTGACCCAATCCGGGCAAAGAACTATGGCTACACCTTC
TRBD2,15,many,TRBV18,TRBJ2-5,CASSPPTRGQETQYF,TGTGCCAGCTCACCACCGACGCGGGGGCAAGAGACCCAGTACTTC
TRBD2,13,few,TRBV9,TRBJ2-4,CASSVGGRDIQYF,TGTGCCAGCAGCGTAGGTGGGAGGGACATTCAGTACTTC
NA,16,few,TRBV7-9,TRBJ1-2,CASSLAGVRIGYGYTF,TGTGCCAGCAGCTTGGCTGGCGTTAGAATCGGCTATGGCTACACCTTC
TRBD1,16,many,TRBV29-1,TRBJ2-7,CSVAGTGGSDSYEQYF,TGCAGCGTGGCCGGGACAGGGGGCTCGGACTCCTACGAGCAGTACTTC
TRBD2,20,many,TRBV20-1,TRBJ2-5,CSARDSTRTSGSLGVGTQYF,TGCAGTGCTAGAGATTCGACGAGGACTAGCGGGAGCCTAGGGGTGGGGACCCAGTACTTC
NA,14,many,TRBV10-3,TRBJ2-5,CATPYVEGKKTQYF,TGTGCCACCCCGTATGTGGAAGGGAAGAAGACCCAGTACTTC
NA,13,many,TRBV7-8,TRBJ1-5,CASSSTPERPQHF,TGTGCCAGCAGCTCCACCCCAGAGCGGCCCCAGCATTTT
TRBD2,18,once,TRBV15,TRBJ2-3,CATSRDFFKAGVPDTQYF,TGTGCCACCAGCAGAGATTTCTTTAAGGCGGGAGTCCCAGATACGCAGTATTTT
TRBD2,20,many,TRBV11-2,TRBJ2-3,CASSSAYGLAGGGSTDTQYF,TGTGCCAGCAGCTCCGCCTACGGACTAGCGGGAGGGGGTAGCACAGATACGCAGTATTTT
TRBD1,18,many,TRBV2,TRBJ1-3,CASILPGDSRSSGNTIYF,TGTGCCAGCATCCTCCCGGGGGACAGTCGCTCTTCTGGAAACACCATATATTTT
TRBD2,14,many,TRBV20-1,TRBJ2-1,CSAAGLAGVNEQFF,TGCAGTGCCGCGGGACTAGCGGGGGTGAATGAGCAGTTCTTC
NA,16,NA,TRBV24-1,TRBJ2-2,CATSARGRPNTGELFF,TGTGCCACCAGTGCGCGGGGAAGACCGAACACCGGGGAGCTGTTTTTT
NA,14,many,TRBV2,TRBJ2-3,CASSGVGGTDTQYF,TGTGCCAGCAGTGGAGTGGGTGGCACAGATACGCAGTATTTT
NA,14,many,TRBV10-3,TRBJ2-3,CAISESTVADTQYF,TGTGCCATCAGTGAGTCTACAGTGGCAGATACGCAGTATTTT
NA,14,many,TRBV5-5,TRBJ2-5,CASSLAVRQETQYF,TGTGCCAGCAGCTTGGCTGTACGCCAAGAGACCCAGTACTTC
TRBD1,15,many,TRBV20-1,TRBJ2-3,CSASAGTGITDTQYF,TGCAGTGCTTCAGCCGGGACAGGGATCACAGATACGCAGTATTTT
NA,15,NA,TRBV19,TRBJ1-5,CASSIMGGTNQPQHF,TGTGCCAGTAGTATAATGGGGGGAACCAATCAGCCCCAGCATTTT
TRBD1,17,many,TRBV25-1,TRBJ1-2,CASSDHRGDRAIYGYTF,TGTGCCAGCAGTGACCATCGCGGGGACAGGGCGATCTATGGCTACACCTTC
TRBD2,16,NA,TRBV28,TRBJ2-7,CASGGLAGGADLEQYF,TGTGCCAGCGGGGGACTAGCGGGAGGGGCCGATCTTGAGCAGTACTTC
TRBD2,14,many,TRBV20-1,TRBJ2-1,CSASIASGNNEQFF,TGCAGTGCTAGTATCGCTAGCGGGAACAATGAGCAGTTCTTC
NA,13,NA,TRBV6-1,TRBJ1-1,CASIPQGDTEAFF,TGTGCCAGCATACCACAGGGTGACACTGAAGCTTTCTTT
NA,17,many,TRBV6-1,TRBJ2-1,CASRSGALYSSYNEQFF,TGTGCCAGCAGATCGGGGGCCCTCTACAGCTCCTACAATGAGCAGTTCTTC
TRBD2,16,NA,TRBV4-2,TRBJ2-1,CASSQPGTSGLNEQFF,TGTGCCAGCAGCCAACCCGGGACTAGCGGGCTGAATGAGCAGTTCTTC
NA,16,few,TRBV6-5,TRBJ1-2,CASSYGYGRRLYGYTF,TGTGCCAGCAGTTATGGCTACGGCAGGCGACTCTATGGCTACACCTTC
NA,17,many,TRBV28,TRBJ2-2,CASSPGGAGGIIGELFF,TGTGCCAGCAGTCCCGGGGGGGCAGGGGGCATCATCGGGGAGCTGTTTTTT
NA,16,many,TRBV6-1,TRBJ2-6,CASSPVGTSGANVLTF,TGTGCCAGCAGCCCCGTGGGGACCTCTGGGGCCAACGTCCTGACTTTC
NA,11,many,TRBV6-1,TRBJ1-2,CASSGGPGYTF,TGTGCCAGCAGTGGGGGGCCTGGCTACACCTTC
NA,18,few,TRBV19,TRBJ1-5,CATHPRPGHLGLNQPQHF,TGTGCCACTCACCCCAGACCGGGACACCTCGGGTTGAATCAGCCCCAGCATTTT
NA,13,many,TRBV7-3,TRBJ1-1,CASSLRIDTEAFF,TGTGCCAGCAGCTTAAGAATTGACACTGAAGCTTTCTTT
NA,15,many,TRBV7-2,TRBJ2-1,CASSFQEFGVNEQFF,TGTGCCAGCAGCTTTCAGGAGTTTGGGGTCAATGAGCAGTTCTTC
NA,13,few,TRBV5-1,TRBJ2-1,CASSLDLANEQFF,TGCGCCAGCAGCTTGGATCTAGCTAATGAGCAGTTCTTC
TRBD1,14,NA,TRBV30,TRBJ1-1,CAWSLGQAYTEAFF,TGTGCCTGGAGTTTGGGACAGGCCTACACTGAAGCTTTCTTT
NA,16,NA,TRBV10-2,TRBJ2-6,CASNPGLRPGANVLTF,TGCGCCAGCAATCCGGGACTCCGCCCTGGGGCCAACGTCCTGACTTTC
NA,15,many,TRBV3-1,TRBJ2-1,CASSQDAARHNEQFF,TGTGCCAGCAGCCAAGATGCCGCTCGCCATAATGAGCAGTTCTTC
TRBD1,15,many,TRBV27,TRBJ1-5,CASSFDRGAGQPQHF,TGTGCCAGCAGTTTCGACAGGGGCGCAGGGCAGCCCCAGCATTTT
NA,15,NA,TRBV2,TRBJ2-1,CASREATSCRGEQFF,TGTGCCAGCAGAGAGGCTACGAGCTGTAGAGGCGAGCAGTTCTTC